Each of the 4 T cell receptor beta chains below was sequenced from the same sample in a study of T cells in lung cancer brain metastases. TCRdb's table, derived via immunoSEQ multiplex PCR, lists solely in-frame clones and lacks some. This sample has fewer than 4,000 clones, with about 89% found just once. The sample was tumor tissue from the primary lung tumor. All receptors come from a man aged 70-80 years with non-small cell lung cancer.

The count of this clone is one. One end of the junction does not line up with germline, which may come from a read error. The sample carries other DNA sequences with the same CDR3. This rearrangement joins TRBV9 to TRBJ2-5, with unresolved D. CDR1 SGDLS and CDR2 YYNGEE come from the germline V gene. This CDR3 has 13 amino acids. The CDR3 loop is CASSLTPPETQYF. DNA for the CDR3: TGTGCTAGCAGCTTGACCCCACCCGAGACCCAGTACTTC.

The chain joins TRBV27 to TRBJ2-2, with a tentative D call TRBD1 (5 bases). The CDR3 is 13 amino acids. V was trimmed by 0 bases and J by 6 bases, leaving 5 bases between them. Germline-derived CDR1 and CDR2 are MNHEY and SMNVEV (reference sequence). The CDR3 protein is CASSLSGPGELFF. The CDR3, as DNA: TGTGCCAGCAGTTTATCGGGGCCCGGGGAGCTGTTTTTT.

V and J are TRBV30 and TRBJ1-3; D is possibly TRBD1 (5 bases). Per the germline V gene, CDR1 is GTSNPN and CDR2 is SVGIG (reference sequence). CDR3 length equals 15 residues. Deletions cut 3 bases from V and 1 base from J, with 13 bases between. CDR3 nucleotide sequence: TGTGCCTGGAGCCTCGGGACGCCTTCTGGAAACACCATATATTTT. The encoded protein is CAWSLGTPSGNTIYF. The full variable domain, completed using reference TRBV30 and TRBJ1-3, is SQTIHQWPATLVQPVGSPLSLECTVEGTSNPNLYWYRQAAGRGLQLLFYSVGIGQISSEVPQNLSASRPQDRQFILSSKKLLLSDSGFYLCAWSLGTPSGNTIYFGEGSWLTVV.

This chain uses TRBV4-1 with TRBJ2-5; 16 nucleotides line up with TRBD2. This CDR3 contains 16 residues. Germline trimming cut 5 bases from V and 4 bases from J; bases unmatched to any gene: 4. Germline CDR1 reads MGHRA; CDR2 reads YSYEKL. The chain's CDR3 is CASSSGTSGGAETQYF. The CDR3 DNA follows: TGCGCCAGCAGCTCCGGGACTAGCGGGGGGGCAGAGACCCAGTACTTC.